These T cell receptor beta chains were read from a single sample in a study of blood T cell repertoires in COVID-19. Clones were sequenced by immunoSEQ multiplex PCR, and TCRdb holds only the in-frame ones, with some missing. The sample has approximately 80,000 clones, around 86% seen once. Sequencing was done on a sample of peripheral blood. The receptors derive from a man older than 75 with acute or convalescent COVID-19. The CDR3 runs from the conserved cysteine through the conserved F or W. Each record gives: J gene, V gene, D gene, clone size, CDR3 protein, CDR3 DNA. A D gene is named only where the DNA matches it firmly. Part of the rows lack a size; the others show once, few, many or a class for expanded clones.

j_gene: TRBJ1-1; v_gene: TRBV30; d_gene: TRBD1; abundance: NA; CDR3aa: CAWSVLGDSINTEAFF; CDR3nt: TGTGCCTGGAGTGTACTAGGGGACAGCATAAACACTGAAGCTTTCTTT
j_gene: TRBJ1-1; v_gene: TRBV18; d_gene: NA; abundance: few; CDR3aa: CASSPRRLRTGEAFF; CDR3nt: TGTGCCAGCTCACCACGACGGCTCCGCACGGGTGAAGCTTTCTTT
j_gene: TRBJ1-2; v_gene: TRBV25-1; d_gene: NA; abundance: NA; CDR3aa: CASSESGSYSGYTF; CDR3nt: TGTGCCAGCAGTGAATCCGGGAGCTACAGCGGCTACACCTTC
j_gene: TRBJ1-5; v_gene: TRBV10-2; d_gene: NA; abundance: NA; CDR3aa: CASSDWGLGNQPQHF; CDR3nt: TGCGCCAGCAGTGATTGGGGGCTCGGTAATCAGCCCCAGCATTTT
j_gene: TRBJ2-2; v_gene: TRBV6-5; d_gene: NA; abundance: NA; CDR3aa: CASSYGGSANTGELFF; CDR3nt: TGTGCCAGCAGTTACGGCGGGTCCGCGAACACCGGGGAGCTGTTTTTT
j_gene: TRBJ1-1; v_gene: TRBV7-2; d_gene: NA; abundance: NA; CDR3aa: CASSFSTGLNTEAFF; CDR3nt: TGTGCCAGCAGCTTCTCCACAGGATTGAACACTGAAGCTTTCTTT
j_gene: TRBJ2-6; v_gene: TRBV13; d_gene: NA; abundance: many; CDR3aa: CASSLGLRGSGANVLTF; CDR3nt: TGTGCCAGCAGCTTAGGCCTCCGGGGATCCGGGGCCAACGTCCTGACTTTC
j_gene: TRBJ2-7; v_gene: TRBV11-2; d_gene: TRBD2; abundance: few; CDR3aa: CASSFLSAGLAGAYEQYF; CDR3nt: TGTGCCAGCAGCTTTTTATCGGCGGGACTAGCGGGAGCCTACGAGCAGTACTTC
j_gene: TRBJ2-5; v_gene: TRBV5-1; d_gene: NA; abundance: NA; CDR3aa: CASSLEGRETQYF; CDR3nt: TGCGCCAGCAGCTTGGAGGGGAGGGAGACCCAGTACTTC
j_gene: TRBJ1-5; v_gene: TRBV24-1; d_gene: TRBD1; abundance: NA; CDR3aa: CATGQVSNQPQHF; CDR3nt: TGTGCCACCGGACAGGTTAGCAATCAGCCCCAGCATTTT
j_gene: TRBJ1-5; v_gene: TRBV19; d_gene: NA; abundance: once; CDR3aa: CASTLYQPQHF; CDR3nt: TGTGCCAGTACTTTATATCAGCCCCAGCATTTT
j_gene: TRBJ1-1; v_gene: TRBV20-1; d_gene: NA; abundance: NA; CDR3aa: CSASSGSGRGRGAFF; CDR3nt: TGCAGTGCTAGTAGCGGATCGGGGCGAGGGCGGGGAGCTTTCTTT
j_gene: TRBJ2-3; v_gene: TRBV6-5; d_gene: TRBD1; abundance: NA; CDR3aa: CASSYRGGDTDTQYF; CDR3nt: TGTGCCAGCAGTTACCGAGGGGGCGACACAGATACGCAGTATTTT